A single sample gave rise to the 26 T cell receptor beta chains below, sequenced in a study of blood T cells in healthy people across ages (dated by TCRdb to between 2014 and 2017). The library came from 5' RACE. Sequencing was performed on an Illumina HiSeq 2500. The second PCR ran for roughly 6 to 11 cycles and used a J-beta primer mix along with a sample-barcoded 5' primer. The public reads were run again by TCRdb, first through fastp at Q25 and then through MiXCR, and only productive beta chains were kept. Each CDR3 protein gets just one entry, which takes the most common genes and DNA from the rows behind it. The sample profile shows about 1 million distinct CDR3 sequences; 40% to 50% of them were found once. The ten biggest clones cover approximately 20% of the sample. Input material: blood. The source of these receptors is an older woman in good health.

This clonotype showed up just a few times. CDR3 loop: CASSQASGSVYEQYF. CDR3 bases: TGTGCCAGCAGTCAAGCTAGCGGGAGTGTGTACGAGCAGTACTTC. The V gene is TRBV27, the J gene TRBJ2-7, with 10 bases identical to TRBD2. The CDR3 consists of 15 residues. The V segment lost 5 bases and the J segment 4 bases; nucleotides outside the gene matches: 8. CDR1 and CDR2 from the germline V gene are MNHEY and SMNVEV (reference sequence).

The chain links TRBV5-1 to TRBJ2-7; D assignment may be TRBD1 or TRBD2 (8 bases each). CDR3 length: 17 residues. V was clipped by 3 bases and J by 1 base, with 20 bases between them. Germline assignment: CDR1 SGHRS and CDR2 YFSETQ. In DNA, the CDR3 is TGCGCCAGCAGCTCGGGACAGGCACTAGCGGTTTCCTACGAGCAGTACTTC. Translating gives CASSSGQALAVSYEQYF.

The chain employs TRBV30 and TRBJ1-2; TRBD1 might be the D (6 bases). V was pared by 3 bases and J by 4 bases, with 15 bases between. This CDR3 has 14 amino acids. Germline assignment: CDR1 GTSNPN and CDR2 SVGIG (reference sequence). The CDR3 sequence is CAWRTRGQGYGYTF. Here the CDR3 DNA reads TGTGCCTGGAGAACCCGGGGGCAGGGCTATGGCTACACCTTC.

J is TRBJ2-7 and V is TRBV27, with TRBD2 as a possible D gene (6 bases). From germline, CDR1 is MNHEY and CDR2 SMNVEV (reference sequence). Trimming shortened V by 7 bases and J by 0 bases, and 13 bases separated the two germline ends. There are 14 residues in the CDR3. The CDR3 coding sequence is TGTGCCAGCACCTCTAGCGCAAGCTCCTACGAGCAGTACTTC. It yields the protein CASTSSASSYEQYF.

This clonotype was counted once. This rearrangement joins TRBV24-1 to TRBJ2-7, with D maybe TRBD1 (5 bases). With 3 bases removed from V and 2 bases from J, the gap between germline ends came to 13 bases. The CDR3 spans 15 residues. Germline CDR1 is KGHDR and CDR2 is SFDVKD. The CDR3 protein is CATSDVVDKPYEQYF. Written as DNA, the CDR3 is TGTGCCACCAGTGATGTAGTGGACAAACCCTACGAGCAGTACTTC.

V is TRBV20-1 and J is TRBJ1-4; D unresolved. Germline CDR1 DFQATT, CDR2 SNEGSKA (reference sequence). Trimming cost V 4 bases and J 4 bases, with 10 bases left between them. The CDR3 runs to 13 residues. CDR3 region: CSAKDGNNEKLFF. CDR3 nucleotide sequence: TGCAGTGCTAAGGACGGAAATAATGAAAAACTGTTTTTT.

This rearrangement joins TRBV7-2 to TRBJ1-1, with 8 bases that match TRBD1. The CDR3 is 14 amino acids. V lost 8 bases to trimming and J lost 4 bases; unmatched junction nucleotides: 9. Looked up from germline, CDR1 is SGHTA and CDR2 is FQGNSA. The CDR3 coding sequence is TGTGCCAGCGGACAGGACAGGGTGATCACTGAAGCTTTCTTT. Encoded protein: CASGQDRVITEAFF.

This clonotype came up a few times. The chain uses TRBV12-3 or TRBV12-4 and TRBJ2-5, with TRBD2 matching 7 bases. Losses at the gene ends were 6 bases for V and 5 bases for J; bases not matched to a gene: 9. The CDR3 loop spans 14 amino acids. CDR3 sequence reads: CASSPPGRAETQYF. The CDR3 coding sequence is TGTGCCAGCAGCCCGCCGGGGAGGGCGGAGACCCAGTACTTC.

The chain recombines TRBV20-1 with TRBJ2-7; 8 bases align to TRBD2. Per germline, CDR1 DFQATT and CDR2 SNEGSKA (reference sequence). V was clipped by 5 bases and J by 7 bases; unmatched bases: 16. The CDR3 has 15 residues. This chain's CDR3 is CSAGQREGRGDEQYF. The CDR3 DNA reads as TGCAGTGCTGGCCAACGGGAGGGCCGGGGAGATGAGCAGTACTTC.

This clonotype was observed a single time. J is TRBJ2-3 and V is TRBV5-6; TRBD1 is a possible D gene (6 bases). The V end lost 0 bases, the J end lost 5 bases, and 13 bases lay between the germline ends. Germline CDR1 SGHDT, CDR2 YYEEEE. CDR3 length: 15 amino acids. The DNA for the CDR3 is TGTGCCAGCAGCTTGGAGGATAGGGGGAGAGATACGCAGTATTTT. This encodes CASSLEDRGRDTQYF.

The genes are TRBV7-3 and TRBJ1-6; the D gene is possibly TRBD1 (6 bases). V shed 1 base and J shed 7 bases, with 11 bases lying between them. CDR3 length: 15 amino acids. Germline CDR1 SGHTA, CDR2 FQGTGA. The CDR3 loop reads CASSLNGGANSPLHF. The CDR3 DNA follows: TGTGCCAGCAGCTTAAATGGGGGCGCGAATTCACCCCTCCACTTT.

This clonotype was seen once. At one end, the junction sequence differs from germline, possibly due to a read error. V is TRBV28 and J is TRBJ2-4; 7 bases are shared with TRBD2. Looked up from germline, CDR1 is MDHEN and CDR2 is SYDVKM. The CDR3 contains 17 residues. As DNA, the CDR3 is TGTGCCAGCATACCAATACGGGAGGTGGGAGGGAAAAGCATTCAGTACTTC. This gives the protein CASIPIREVGGKSIQYF.

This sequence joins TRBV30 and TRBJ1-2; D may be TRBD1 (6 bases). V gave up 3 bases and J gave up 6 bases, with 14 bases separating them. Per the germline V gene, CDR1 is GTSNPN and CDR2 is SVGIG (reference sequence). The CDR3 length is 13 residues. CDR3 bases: TGTGCCTGGAGGGTACAGGGTGAAGATGGCTACACCTTC. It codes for CAWRVQGEDGYTF.

The CDR3: CASMRRQSEQYF. For the CDR3, the DNA is TGTGCCAGTATGAGGAGACAAAGCGAGCAGTACTTC. This chain links TRBV7-9 with TRBJ2-1; D remains ambiguous. The DNA end is a closer match to TRBJ2-7, so the J assignment may be wrong. This CDR3 is 12 amino acids long. CDR1 is SEHNR and CDR2 is FQNEAQ in the germline V gene (reference sequence).

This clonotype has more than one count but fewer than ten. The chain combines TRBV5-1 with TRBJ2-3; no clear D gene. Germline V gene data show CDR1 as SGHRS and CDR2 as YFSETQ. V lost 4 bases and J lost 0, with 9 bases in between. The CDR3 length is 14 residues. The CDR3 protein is CASSPGWSTDTQYF. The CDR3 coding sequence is TGCGCCAGCAGCCCTGGGTGGAGCACAGATACGCAGTATTTT. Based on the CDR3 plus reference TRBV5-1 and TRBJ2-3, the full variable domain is KAGVTQTPRYLIKTRGQQVTLSCSPISGHRSVSWYQQTPGQGLQFLFEYFSETQRNKGNFPGRFSGRQFSNSRSEMNVSTLELGDSALYLCASSPGWSTDTQYFGPGTRLTVL.

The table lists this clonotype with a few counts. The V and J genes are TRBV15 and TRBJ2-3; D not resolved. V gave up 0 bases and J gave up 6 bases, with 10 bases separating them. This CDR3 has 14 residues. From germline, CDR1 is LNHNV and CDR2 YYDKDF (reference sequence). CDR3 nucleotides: TGTGCCACCAGCAGAGATCCGGCCCTGGATACGCAGTATTTT. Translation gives CATSRDPALDTQYF.

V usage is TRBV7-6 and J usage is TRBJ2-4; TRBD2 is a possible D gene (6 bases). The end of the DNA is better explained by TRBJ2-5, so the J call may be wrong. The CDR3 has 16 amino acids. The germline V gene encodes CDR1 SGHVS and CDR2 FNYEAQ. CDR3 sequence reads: CASSLRGGRLGETQYF. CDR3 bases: TGTGCCAGCAGCTTAAGGGGTGGGAGGCTGGGCGAGACCCAGTACTTC.

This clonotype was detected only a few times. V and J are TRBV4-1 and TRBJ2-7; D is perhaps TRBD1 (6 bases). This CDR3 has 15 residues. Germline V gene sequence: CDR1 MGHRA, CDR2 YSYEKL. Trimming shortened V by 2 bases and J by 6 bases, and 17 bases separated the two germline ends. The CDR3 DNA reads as TGCGCCAGCAGCCAAAATAAACAGGGACCTTTCGAGCAGTACTTC. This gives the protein CASSQNKQGPFEQYF.

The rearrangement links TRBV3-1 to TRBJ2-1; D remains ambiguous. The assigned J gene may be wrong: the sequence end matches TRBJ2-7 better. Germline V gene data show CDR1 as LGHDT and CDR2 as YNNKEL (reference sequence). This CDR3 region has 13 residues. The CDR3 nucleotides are TGTGCCAGCAGCCAAGGGGTGTACAATGAGCAGTACTTC. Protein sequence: CASSQGVYNEQYF.

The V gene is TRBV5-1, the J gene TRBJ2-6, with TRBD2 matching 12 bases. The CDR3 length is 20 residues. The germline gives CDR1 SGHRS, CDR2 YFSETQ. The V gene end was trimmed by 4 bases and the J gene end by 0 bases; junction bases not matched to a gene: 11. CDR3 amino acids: CASSLLTSGSGSSGANVLTF. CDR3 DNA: TGCGCCAGCAGCCTACTGACTAGCGGGAGTGGTAGCTCTGGGGCCAACGTCCTGACTTTC.

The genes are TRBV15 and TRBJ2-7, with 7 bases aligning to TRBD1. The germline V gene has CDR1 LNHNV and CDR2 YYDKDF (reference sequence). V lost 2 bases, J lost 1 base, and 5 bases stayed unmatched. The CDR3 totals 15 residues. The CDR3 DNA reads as TGTGCCACCAGCAGAAACCCGACAGGGTCCTACGAGCAGTACTTC. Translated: CATSRNPTGSYEQYF.

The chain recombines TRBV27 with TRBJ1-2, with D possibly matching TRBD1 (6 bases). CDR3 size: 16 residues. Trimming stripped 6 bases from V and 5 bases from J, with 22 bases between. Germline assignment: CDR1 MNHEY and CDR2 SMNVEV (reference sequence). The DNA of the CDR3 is TGTGCCAGCAGGCCGAACAGGGCCCTAAAACTTTATGGCTACACCTTC. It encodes CASRPNRALKLYGYTF.

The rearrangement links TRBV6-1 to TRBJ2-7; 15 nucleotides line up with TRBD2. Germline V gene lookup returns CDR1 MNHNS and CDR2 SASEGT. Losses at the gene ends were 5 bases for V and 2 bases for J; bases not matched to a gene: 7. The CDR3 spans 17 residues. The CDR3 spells CASSPGLAGGPPYEQYF. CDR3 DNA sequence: TGTGCCAGCAGTCCCGGACTAGCGGGAGGGCCCCCCTACGAGCAGTACTTC.

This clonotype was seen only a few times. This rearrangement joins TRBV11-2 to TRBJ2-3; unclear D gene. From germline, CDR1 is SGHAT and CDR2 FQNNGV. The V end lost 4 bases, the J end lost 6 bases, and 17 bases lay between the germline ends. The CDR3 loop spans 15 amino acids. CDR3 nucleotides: TGTGCCAGCAGCTCAGGACCGGGCTGGACCGATACGCAGTATTTT. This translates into CASSSGPGWTDTQYF.

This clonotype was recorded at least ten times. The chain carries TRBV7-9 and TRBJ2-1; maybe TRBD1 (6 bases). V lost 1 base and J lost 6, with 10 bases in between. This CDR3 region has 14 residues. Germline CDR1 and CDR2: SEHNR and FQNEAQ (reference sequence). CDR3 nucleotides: TGTGCCAGCAGCTTAGGGACAGTCGGCAATGAGCAGTTCTTC. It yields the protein CASSLGTVGNEQFF.

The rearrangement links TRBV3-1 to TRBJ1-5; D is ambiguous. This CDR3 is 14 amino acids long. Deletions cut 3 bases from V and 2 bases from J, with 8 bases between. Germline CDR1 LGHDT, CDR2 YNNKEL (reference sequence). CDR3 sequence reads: CASSQGHGNQPQHF. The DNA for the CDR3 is TGTGCCAGCAGCCAGGGTCATGGCAATCAGCCCCAGCATTTT.